This T cell receptor (beta chain) was profiled in a study of T cell responses to AZD1222 COVID-19 vaccine. Samples with a second dose at about 4 or about 12 weeks were pooled together. Sequencing was performed with immunoSEQ multiplex PCR; in TCRdb, only in-frame clones are kept and a portion is missing. Of around 83,000 clones listed, about nine tenths are singletons. General study findings and limits: When two AZD1222 doses had been given, Spike-specific TCR breadth and depth rose. Regions left unmutated in variants are reportedly the target of nearly half of spike-specific TCRs. Clonal diversity may have been underestimated in mostly white British donors.

The CDR3 is made up of 15 amino acids. Germline CDR1 is SGHDT and CDR2 is YYEEEE. Trimming cost V 0 bases and J 1 base; bases outside gene matches: 2. Turning to this clone: The antigen remains unidentified.

The gene calls are TRBV5-6 and TRBJ1-1, with 8 bases matching TRBD1. The clonotype originates from an adult who received the AZD1222 COVID-19 vaccine. Source: peripheral blood, taken 28 days after the second AZD1222 dose. Here the CDR3 reads CASSLGTGKNTEAFF. The CDR3, as DNA: TGTGCCAGCAGCTTGGGGACAGGGAAGAACACTGAAGCTTTCTTT.